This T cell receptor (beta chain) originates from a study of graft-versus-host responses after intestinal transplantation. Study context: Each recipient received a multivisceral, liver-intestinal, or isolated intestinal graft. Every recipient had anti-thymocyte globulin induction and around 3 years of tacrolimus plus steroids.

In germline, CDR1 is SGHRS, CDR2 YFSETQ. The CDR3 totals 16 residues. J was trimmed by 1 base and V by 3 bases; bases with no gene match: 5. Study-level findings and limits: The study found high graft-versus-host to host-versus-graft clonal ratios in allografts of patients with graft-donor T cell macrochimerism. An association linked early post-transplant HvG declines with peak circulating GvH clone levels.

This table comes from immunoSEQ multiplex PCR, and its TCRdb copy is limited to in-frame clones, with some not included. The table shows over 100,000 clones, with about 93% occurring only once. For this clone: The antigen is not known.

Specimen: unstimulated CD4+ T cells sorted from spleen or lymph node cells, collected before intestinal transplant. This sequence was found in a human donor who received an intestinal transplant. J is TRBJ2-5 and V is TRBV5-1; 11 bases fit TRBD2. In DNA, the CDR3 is TGCGCCAGCAGCTGGACCGGGACTAGCGGCCAAGAGACCCAGTACTTC. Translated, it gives CASSWTGTSGQETQYF.